This is a list of T cell receptor beta chains from one sample in a study of radiotherapy plus CTLA-4 blockade in lung cancer. TCRdb's copy holds only in-frame clones and misses some; the assay was immunoSEQ multiplex PCR. The sample contains about 77,000 clones, roughly 74% of which appear only once. The sequencing used peripheral blood, collected from a patient treated with radiotherapy plus ipilimumab. The receptors shown here come from a human donor with non-small cell lung cancer whose response to radiotherapy plus ipilimumab could not be evaluated. Both conserved end residues are part of each CDR3. The order of the fields is clone size, J gene, V gene, D gene, CDR3 protein, CDR3 DNA. D genes are given only for firm matches. Not all rows give a size; the values are once, few, many and, for expanded clones, a class.

size: -
J: TRBJ1-1
V: TRBV11-3
D: -
CDR3: CASLQNTEAFF
DNA: TGTGCCAGCTTACAGAACACTGAAGCTTTCTTT

size: -
J: TRBJ2-5
V: TRBV6-5
D: -
CDR3: CASRTNPWGEETQYF
DNA: TGTGCCAGCAGAACTAACCCCTGGGGCGAAGAGACCCAGTACTTC

size: -
J: TRBJ2-3
V: TRBV28
D: -
CDR3: CASSFSFAGTDTQYF
DNA: TGTGCCAGCAGTTTTAGCTTTGCGGGCACAGATACGCAGTATTTT

size: -
J: TRBJ2-2
V: TRBV5-1
D: TRBD1
CDR3: CASSLGQGNTGELFF
DNA: TGCGCCAGCAGCTTGGGACAGGGGAACACCGGGGAGCTGTTTTTT

size: -
J: TRBJ2-1
V: TRBV5-1
D: TRBD2
CDR3: CASSPTSGRDNEQFF
DNA: TGCGCCAGCAGCCCAACTAGCGGGAGGGACAATGAGCAGTTCTTC

size: -
J: TRBJ1-1
V: TRBV2
D: TRBD1
CDR3: CASSNRGWETEAFF
DNA: TGTGCCAGCAGCAACAGGGGTTGGGAAACTGAAGCTTTCTTT

size: -
J: TRBJ1-2
V: TRBV7-9
D: TRBD1
CDR3: CASSLSGGHGYTF
DNA: TGTGCCAGCAGCTTATCAGGGGGGCACGGCTACACCTTC

size: few
J: TRBJ1-1
V: TRBV5-1
D: TRBD1
CDR3: CASSLGQGGTEAFF
DNA: TGCGCCAGCAGCTTGGGACAGGGAGGCACTGAAGCTTTCTTT

size: few
J: TRBJ2-7
V: TRBV6-5
D: TRBD1
CDR3: CASSSGQGLSYEQYF
DNA: TGTGCCAGCAGTTCGGGACAGGGGCTCTCCTACGAGCAGTACTTC

size: -
J: TRBJ2-1
V: TRBV7-3
D: TRBD2
CDR3: CASSKSPGLANNEQFF
DNA: TGTGCCAGCAGCAAATCCCCGGGACTAGCAAACAATGAGCAGTTCTTC

size: -
J: TRBJ2-5
V: TRBV19
D: TRBD2
CDR3: CASNPGGGLAGETQYF
DNA: TGTGCCAGTAACCCCGGCGGTGGACTAGCGGGAGAGACCCAGTACTTC

size: -
J: TRBJ2-1
V: TRBV27
D: -
CDR3: CASSLAAGYPVEQFF
DNA: TGTGCCAGCAGTTTAGCGGCAGGGTATCCTGTCGAGCAGTTCTTC

size: -
J: TRBJ1-5
V: TRBV4-1
D: -
CDR3: CASSHTTGQPQHF
DNA: TGCGCCAGCAGCCACACGACAGGACAGCCCCAGCATTTT

size: -
J: TRBJ2-1
V: TRBV9
D: TRBD2
CDR3: CASSPGTTGDEQFF
DNA: TGTGCCAGCAGCCCTGGGACTACGGGCGATGAGCAGTTCTTC

size: -
J: TRBJ1-1
V: TRBV28
D: -
CDR3: CASLQGSEAFF
DNA: TGTGCCAGTCTACAGGGTTCTGAAGCTTTCTTT

size: few
J: TRBJ2-5
V: TRBV4-3
D: -
CDR3: CASSQDIGGTQYF
DNA: TGCGCCAGCAGCCAAGATATAGGGGGGACCCAGTACTTC

size: -
J: TRBJ1-1
V: TRBV2
D: TRBD1
CDR3: CASSEGTGPNTEAFF
DNA: TGTGCCAGCAGTGAGGGGACAGGGCCAAACACTGAAGCTTTCTTT

size: -
J: TRBJ1-2
V: TRBV7-9
D: TRBD1
CDR3: CASSPTQGVGYGYTF
DNA: TGTGCCAGCAGCCCCACCCAGGGGGTAGGCTATGGCTACACCTTC

size: -
J: TRBJ1-5
V: TRBV2
D: -
CDR3: CASSESGAGDQPQHF
DNA: TGTGCCAGCAGTGAAAGCGGGGCTGGGGATCAGCCCCAGCATTTT

size: -
J: TRBJ1-2
V: TRBV5-4
D: -
CDR3: CASSFGGFYGYTF
DNA: TGTGCCAGCAGCTTTGGGGGCTTCTATGGCTACACCTTC

size: -
J: TRBJ2-1
V: TRBV7-3
D: -
CDR3: CASSLTGLGAGARNNEQFF
DNA: TGTGCCAGCAGCTTAACCGGACTCGGGGCAGGGGCGAGGAACAATGAGCAGTTCTTC

size: -
J: TRBJ1-1
V: TRBV7-2
D: TRBD1
CDR3: CASSHAGGSAFF
DNA: TGTGCCAGCAGCCATGCAGGGGGCTCAGCTTTCTTT

size: -
J: TRBJ2-7
V: TRBV18
D: -
CDR3: CASSPPSGRQYF
DNA: TGTGCCAGCTCACCACCCTCGGGTCGGCAGTACTTC

size: -
J: TRBJ2-7
V: TRBV7-3
D: TRBD1
CDR3: CASSRTGGGHEQYF
DNA: TGTGCCAGCAGCCGGACAGGGGGAGGCCACGAGCAGTACTTC

size: -
J: TRBJ1-1
V: TRBV30
D: -
CDR3: CAWTTGRTEAFF
DNA: TGTGCCTGGACTACAGGGAGAACTGAAGCTTTCTTT

size: -
J: TRBJ1-1
V: TRBV6-1
D: -
CDR3: CASSLRRAEAFF
DNA: TGTGCCAGCAGTCTACGACGGGCTGAAGCTTTCTTT

size: -
J: TRBJ1-1
V: TRBV6-1
D: -
CDR3: CASSGGRNTEAFF
DNA: TGTGCCAGCAGTGGGGGGCGGAACACTGAAGCTTTCTTT

size: -
J: TRBJ1-2
V: TRBV7-8
D: -
CDR3: CASSTTEGGYTF
DNA: TGTGCCAGCAGCACCACAGAGGGCGGCTACACCTTC

size: -
J: TRBJ2-2
V: TRBV27
D: -
CDR3: CASSFFGTMNTGELFF
DNA: TGTGCCAGCAGTTTTTTCGGGACAATGAACACCGGGGAGCTGTTTTTT

size: -
J: TRBJ2-7
V: TRBV4-1
D: -
CDR3: CASSFTTVWSYEQYF
DNA: TGCGCCAGCAGCTTTACCACTGTTTGGTCCTACGAGCAGTACTTC

size: many
J: TRBJ1-4
V: TRBV5-1
D: TRBD1
CDR3: CASSKPGQGNEKLFF
DNA: TGCGCCAGCAGCAAGCCGGGACAGGGGAATGAAAAACTGTTTTTT

size: medium-sized
J: TRBJ2-7
V: TRBV28
D: TRBD1
CDR3: CASTGQGAVEQYF
DNA: TGTGCCAGCACGGGGCAGGGGGCGGTCGAGCAGTACTTC

size: -
J: TRBJ2-5
V: TRBV19
D: TRBD2
CDR3: CASSGASGQETQYF
DNA: TGTGCCAGTAGTGGGGCTAGCGGCCAAGAGACCCAGTACTTC

size: once
J: TRBJ1-2
V: TRBV6-1
D: TRBD1
CDR3: CASSEQGADGYTF
DNA: TGTGCCAGCAGTGAACAGGGGGCGGATGGCTACACCTTC

size: -
J: TRBJ2-7
V: TRBV19
D: TRBD2
CDR3: CASRTSGDYEQYF
DNA: TGTGCCAGTAGGACTAGCGGGGACTACGAGCAGTACTTC

size: -
J: TRBJ1-1
V: TRBV6-1
D: -
CDR3: CASSGLGGGTEAFF
DNA: TGTGCCAGCAGTGGGCTCGGCGGGGGCACTGAAGCTTTCTTT

size: -
J: TRBJ2-5
V: TRBV2
D: -
CDR3: CASRGKLGLETQHF
DNA: TGTGCCAGCAGGGGGAAACTAGGGCTTGAGACCCAGCACTTC

size: -
J: TRBJ2-7
V: TRBV30
D: TRBD1
CDR3: CAWDRGDEQYF
DNA: TGTGCCTGGGACAGGGGCGACGAGCAGTACTTC

size: -
J: TRBJ2-5
V: TRBV11-2
D: -
CDR3: CASSLDGGGGWLRETQYF
DNA: TGTGCCAGCAGCTTAGATGGAGGGGGAGGGTGGCTTCGAGAGACCCAGTACTTC

size: -
J: TRBJ1-1
V: TRBV4-3
D: -
CDR3: CASSQETGMNTEAFF
DNA: TGCGCCAGCAGCCAAGAAACAGGGATGAACACTGAAGCTTTCTTT

size: -
J: TRBJ1-4
V: TRBV18
D: -
CDR3: CASSTGVGVGEKLFF
DNA: TGTGCCAGCTCAACGGGTGTAGGAGTTGGGGAAAAACTGTTTTTT

size: -
J: TRBJ2-2
V: TRBV7-2
D: -
CDR3: CASSVRYGELFF
DNA: TGTGCCAGCAGCGTACGGTACGGGGAGCTGTTTTTT

size: once
J: TRBJ2-1
V: TRBV6-4
D: TRBD2
CDR3: CASSGAGGHSYNEQFF
DNA: TGTGCCAGCAGTGGAGCGGGGGGCCACTCCTACAATGAGCAGTTCTTC